A single sample gave rise to the 32 T cell receptor beta chains below, sequenced in a study of T-cell memory formation after mild COVID-19. TCRdb itself ran the 5' RACE reads through MiXCR, one entry per CDR3 protein. Here the sample spans about 340,000 distinct CDR3 sequences, roughly 15% being singletons. The sample taken for sequencing was PBMCs or a T cell subset sorted from them (not recorded which). The receptor set was obtained from a man aged 18 to 29 who had mild COVID-19 (a few samples of this study predate the infection). Cell type and time point are not known.

The table lists this clonotype with many counts. The chain carries TRBV19 and TRBJ2-1; no definite D call. V was pared by 5 bases and J by 3 bases, with 14 bases between. The CDR3 consists of 15 residues. Germline CDR1 reads LNHDA; CDR2 reads SQIVND (reference sequence). In DNA form, the CDR3 reads TGTGCCAGTAGTTTTGCGGAACTCGTCTACAATGAGCAGTTCTTC. Amino acids: CASSFAELVYNEQFF.

This chain links TRBV2 with TRBJ1-5; tentative D call: TRBD1 (6 bases). This CDR3 comprises 14 residues. Germline V gene lookup returns CDR1 SNHLY and CDR2 FYNNEI. The ends were cut back, 6 bases at V and 5 bases at J, with 14 bases in the middle. The CDR3 DNA sequence: TGTGCCAGCAGCGGGCAGGGGCAAGATCAGCCCCAGCATTTT. It specifies CASSGQGQDQPQHF.

This clonotype was seen ten or more times. The rearrangement uses TRBV12-3 or TRBV12-4 and TRBJ2-4; tentative D call: TRBD1 (6 bases). CDR3 length: 14 residues. Trimming removed 2 bases from V and 7 bases from J, with 12 bases in between. The chain's CDR3 is CASSLPGARNIQYF. The CDR3 nucleotides read TGTGCCAGCAGTTTACCAGGGGCGCGGAACATTCAGTACTTC.

The chain employs TRBV7-9 and TRBJ2-1; TRBD2 matches at 13 bases. Germline V gives CDR1 SEHNR, CDR2 FQNEAQ (reference sequence). The CDR3 runs 15 residues. V was clipped by 8 bases and J by 4 bases; unmatched bases: 5. The CDR3 loop is CASVPLAGGYNEQFF. As DNA, the CDR3 is TGTGCCAGCGTGCCACTAGCGGGGGGGTACAATGAGCAGTTCTTC.

The J gene is TRBJ2-3, the V gene TRBV5-1; D is perhaps TRBD2 (6 bases). The CDR3 spans 14 residues. Germline assignment: CDR1 SGHRS and CDR2 YFSETQ. Trimming removed 0 bases at V and 6 bases at J, with 11 bases between. CDR3 bases: TGCGCCAGCAGCTTGGACCCCCTAGCGGATACGCAGTATTTT. It translates to CASSLDPLADTQYF. Filled out from reference TRBV5-1 and TRBJ2-3, the complete variable domain reads KAGVTQTPRYLIKTRGQQVTLSCSPISGHRSVSWYQQTPGQGLQFLFEYFSETQRNKGNFPGRFSGRQFSNSRSEMNVSTLELGDSALYLCASSLDPLADTQYFGPGTRLTVL.

This clonotype has a handful of counts. This chain joins TRBV9 and TRBJ2-3; 7 bases fit TRBD2. The V gene end was trimmed by 4 bases and the J gene end by 2 bases; junction bases not matched to a gene: 10. Per the germline V gene, CDR1 is SGDLS and CDR2 is YYNGEE. The CDR3 is 16 amino acids. The CDR3 here is CASSPSRGGITDTQYF. Written as DNA, the CDR3 is TGTGCCAGCAGCCCCTCCCGCGGGGGTATCACAGATACGCAGTATTTT.

The chain is built from TRBV5-1 and TRBJ2-1; D may correspond to TRBD1 or TRBD2 (5 bases each). The V gene's germline CDR1 is SGHRS and CDR2 YFSETQ. The CDR3 has 16 amino acids. V shed 0 bases and J shed 6 bases, with 16 bases lying between them. CDR3 bases: TGCGCCAGCAGCTTGGTCGTTACCGGGACCACCAATGAGCAGTTCTTC. This encodes CASSLVVTGTTNEQFF.

This chain links TRBV5-1 with TRBJ2-5; no reliable D call. CDR1 and CDR2 (germline): SGHRS, YFSETQ. The CDR3 contains 15 residues. The V end lost 0 bases, the J end lost 4 bases, and 13 bases lay between the germline ends. CDR3 residues: CASSLDFSSGETQYF. CDR3 in DNA: TGCGCCAGCAGCTTGGATTTCTCCTCGGGAGAGACCCAGTACTTC. The full variable domain, its missing parts supplied by reference TRBV5-1 and TRBJ2-5, is KAGVTQTPRYLIKTRGQQVTLSCSPISGHRSVSWYQQTPGQGLQFLFEYFSETQRNKGNFPGRFSGRQFSNSRSEMNVSTLELGDSALYLCASSLDFSSGETQYFGPGTRLLVL.

The rearrangement links TRBV7-3 to TRBJ2-5; tentatively, D is TRBD1 or TRBD2 (6 bases each). Trimming cost V 3 bases and J 1 base, with 12 bases left between them. Germline-derived CDR1 and CDR2 are SGHTA and FQGTGA. This CDR3 spans 15 amino acids. This CDR3 reads CASSLLGGPQETQYF. The DNA for the CDR3 is TGTGCCAGCAGCTTGCTCGGGGGCCCCCAAGAGACCCAGTACTTC. The full variable domain, in which reference TRBV7-3 and TRBJ2-5 provide the parts outside the CDR3, is GAGVSQTPSNKVTEKGKYVELRCDPISGHTALYWYRQSLGQGPEFLIYFQGTGAADDSGLPNDRFFAVRPEGSVSTLKIQRTERGDSAVYLCASSLLGGPQETQYFGPGTRLLVL.

This clonotype was seen a few times. V and J are TRBV6-5 and TRBJ1-5; D not certain. Germline CDR1 MNHEY, CDR2 SVGAGI. Trimming stripped 0 bases from V and 7 bases from J, with 13 bases between. The CDR3 length is 15 residues. CDR3 sequence: CASSYSASSSQPQHF. The CDR3 nucleotides read TGTGCCAGCAGTTACTCGGCCAGCTCAAGCCAGCCCCAGCATTTT.

This clonotype was seen more than once but under ten times. The rearrangement uses TRBV6-5 and TRBJ2-1; 10 bases line up with TRBD2. The CDR3 contains 15 residues. V was clipped by 7 bases and J by 10 bases; unmatched bases: 13. Germline V gene lookup returns CDR1 MNHEY and CDR2 SVGAGI. The CDR3 protein is CASTSSSGGVAEQFF. The CDR3 nucleotides are TGTGCCAGCACCTCTTCGAGCGGGGGGGTCGCCGAGCAGTTCTTC.

The gene calls are TRBV6-5 and TRBJ2-1; 8 bases match TRBD2. This CDR3 spans 13 amino acids. Germline CDR1 MNHEY, CDR2 SVGAGI. Trimming took 2 bases from V and 7 from J; bases not matched to a gene: 1. This CDR3 reads CASSYPGGNEQFF. CDR3 sequence (DNA): TGTGCCAGCAGTTACCCGGGGGGGAATGAGCAGTTCTTC.

This clonotype was recorded many times. The gene calls are TRBV5-1 and TRBJ2-7; the D gene is possibly TRBD2 (5 bases). CDR1 SGHRS and CDR2 YFSETQ come from the germline V gene. The CDR3 covers 16 residues. The ends were cut back, 4 bases at V and 3 bases at J, with 20 bases in the middle. CDR3 loop: CASSPRGWAENYEQYF. CDR3 bases: TGCGCCAGCAGCCCCCGCGGGTGGGCAGAGAACTACGAGCAGTACTTC.

This clonotype was counted between two and nine times. The V call is TRBV20-1, the J call TRBJ1-2; D unresolved. This CDR3 is 14 amino acids long. Per germline, CDR1 DFQATT and CDR2 SNEGSKA (reference sequence). Trimming stripped 3 bases from V and 5 bases from J, with 16 bases between. The CDR3 nucleotides read TGCAGTGCTAGTATTGTGACACCGATTTATGGCTACACCTTC. This encodes CSASIVTPIYGYTF.

The chain recombines TRBV9 with TRBJ2-1; 7 bases line up with TRBD1. V lost 3 bases and J lost 2; bases outside the gene matches: 5. Germline values: CDR1 SGDLS, CDR2 YYNGEE. CDR3 length equals 15 residues. CDR3 loop: CASSGRDSAYNEQFF. The CDR3 DNA is TGTGCCAGCAGCGGCCGGGACAGTGCCTACAATGAGCAGTTCTTC.

This clonotype was detected only a few times. The chain links TRBV11-3 to TRBJ2-1, with 8 bases lining up with TRBD2. Losses at the gene ends were 2 bases for V and 4 bases for J; bases not matched to a gene: 4. Looked up from germline, CDR1 is SGHNT and CDR2 is YENEEA. This CDR3 region has 15 residues. The CDR3 sequence is CASSLKTSAYNEQFF. In DNA, the CDR3 is TGTGCCAGCAGCTTAAAGACTAGCGCGTACAATGAGCAGTTCTTC.

This clonotype was recorded many times. CDR3 nucleotides: TGCGCCAGCAGCTCTGGACAGCTCACCTACAATGAGCAGTTCTTC. Protein product: CASSSGQLTYNEQFF. The chain recombines TRBV5-1 with TRBJ2-1, with D possibly being TRBD1 (6 bases). Germline V lookup: CDR1 SGHRS, CDR2 YFSETQ. CDR3 length: 15 amino acids. V gave up 3 bases and J gave up 2 bases, with 12 bases separating them.

Only a few counts were recorded for this clonotype. This chain connects TRBV6-5 to TRBJ1-1; the D gene is possibly TRBD1 (5 bases). Trimming left V 4 bases short and J 7 bases short, with 13 bases between. The CDR3 contains 13 residues. Per the germline V gene, CDR1 is MNHEY and CDR2 is SVGAGI. In nucleotides, the CDR3 is TGTGCCAGCAGTTCTAACACAGGCATTGAAGCTTTCTTT. This gives the protein CASSSNTGIEAFF.

The sample holds a few counts of this clonotype. This chain connects TRBV20-1 to TRBJ1-6, with 7 bases identical to TRBD1. The V gene end was trimmed by 2 bases and the J gene end by 12 bases; junction bases not matched to a gene: 7. The CDR3 loop spans 13 amino acids. Germline V lookup: CDR1 DFQATT, CDR2 SNEGSKA (reference sequence). The CDR3: CSARSVSGGPLHF. In DNA form, the CDR3 reads TGCAGTGCTAGATCAGTTTCAGGGGGACCCCTCCACTTT.

The rearrangement links TRBV6-5 to TRBJ2-5; the D is unclear. Trimming removed 0 bases from V and 8 bases from J, with 7 bases in between. There are 12 residues in the CDR3. The germline gives CDR1 MNHEY, CDR2 SVGAGI. CDR3 protein: CASSYSMTTQYF. The CDR3 DNA reads as TGTGCCAGCAGTTACTCGATGACCACCCAGTACTTC.

This clonotype was seen a few times. The J gene is TRBJ2-3, the V gene TRBV2, with TRBD1 identical over 9 bases. Germline trimming cut 6 bases from V and 3 bases from J; bases unmatched to any gene: 4. The CDR3 length is 14 residues. Germline CDR1 and CDR2: SNHLY and FYNNEI. CDR3 sequence reads: CASRGTGWTDTQYF. DNA for the CDR3: TGTGCCAGCAGAGGGACAGGGTGGACAGATACGCAGTATTTT.

This clonotype was counted a few times. The chain links TRBV4-1 to TRBJ2-1; the match to TRBD2 covers 7 bases. CDR1 and CDR2 from the germline V gene are MGHRA and YSYEKL. There are 14 residues in the CDR3. The J segment lost 8 bases and the V segment lost 2 bases, leaving 6 bases of the junction unmatched. CDR3: CASSQLTSPHEQFF. The DNA of the CDR3 is TGCGCCAGCAGCCAACTGACTAGCCCCCATGAGCAGTTCTTC.

Concerning this clonotype: The junction does not match germline at one end; this may be a read error. The V gene is TRBV12-3 or TRBV12-4, the J gene TRBJ2-3; tentatively, D is TRBD2 (6 bases). The CDR3 consists of 14 residues. CDR3 region: CDSSAGAGTDTQYF. CDR3 coding DNA: TGTGACAGCAGTGCCGGGGCGGGGACAGATACGCAGTATTTT.

The rearrangement links TRBV7-6 to TRBJ1-1; maybe TRBD1 (5 bases). CDR1 is SGHVS, CDR2 FNYEAQ, per germline. The CDR3 consists of 13 residues. V was cut by 7 bases and J by 1 base, with 10 bases left in between. The chain's CDR3 is CASTRGTNTEAFF. CDR3 coding DNA: TGTGCCAGCACTCGGGGGACGAACACTGAAGCTTTCTTT.

V and J are TRBV18 and TRBJ2-5; D not resolved. The germline CDR1 and CDR2 sequences are KGHSH and LQKENI. The CDR3 has 14 amino acids. Between the trimmed V and J ends, which lost 8 bases and 2 bases, there was a span of 15 bases. CDR3 sequence (DNA): TGTGCCAGCCGAAAGAGTTCCAGTCAAGAGACCCAGTACTTC. Residues: CASRKSSSQETQYF.

The table lists this clonotype with a few counts. The chain couples TRBV7-6 to TRBJ1-4; the D is unclear. The CDR3 length is 13 residues. Germline V gene lookup returns CDR1 SGHVS and CDR2 FNYEAQ. Between the trimmed V and J ends, which lost 5 bases and 8 bases, there was a span of 12 bases. The DNA of the CDR3 is TGTGCCAGCAGCCCTACGGTCGGGGAAAAACTGTTTTTT. Its translation is CASSPTVGEKLFF.

The chain employs TRBV6-2 or TRBV6-3 and TRBJ2-7; TRBD2 is a possible D gene (5 bases). The V end was cut by 5 bases, the J end by 5 bases, with 13 bases between. Looked up from germline, CDR1 is MNHEY and CDR2 is SVGEGT. The CDR3 totals 13 residues. The CDR3 coding sequence is TGTGCCAGCAGTACGGTACGAGGGAACGAGCAGTACGTC. Amino acids: CASSTVRGNEQYV.

This clonotype occurred once. The chain links TRBV25-1 to TRBJ2-7, with D uncertain. CDR3 size: 13 residues. Trimming took off 0 bases at V and 6 bases at J, with 9 bases between the two ends. Germline CDR1 is MGHDK and CDR2 is SYGVNS. The DNA of the CDR3 is TGTGCCAGCAGTGAATATAAGCTATGCGAGCAGTACGTC. It translates to CASSEYKLCEQYV.

The V gene is TRBV27, the J gene TRBJ2-7, with no clear D. The CDR3 extends over 11 amino acids. Germline CDR1 is MNHEY and CDR2 is SMNVEV (reference sequence). With 8 bases removed from V and 6 bases from J, the gap between germline ends came to 11 bases. The CDR3 here is CASATAGEQYV. The CDR3 region has the DNA TGTGCCAGCGCAACTGCTGGCGAGCAGTACGTC.

The chain couples TRBV7-9 to TRBJ2-6; D not resolved. Trimming removed 5 bases at V and 5 bases at J, with 4 bases between. The V gene's germline CDR1 is SEHNR and CDR2 FQNEAQ (reference sequence). This CDR3 spans 12 amino acids. The CDR3 DNA is TGTGCCAGCAGCCCCAGGGCCAACGTCCTGACTTTC. Residues: CASSPRANVLTF. Full variable domain (remainder filled in from reference TRBV7-9 and TRBJ2-6): DTGVSQNPRHKITKRGQNVTFRCDPISEHNRLYWYRQTLGQGPEFLTYFQNEAQLEKSRLLSDRFSAERPKGSFSTLEIQRTEQGDSAMYLCASSPRANVLTFGAGSRLTVL.

This rearrangement joins TRBV7-6 to TRBJ2-1; D unclear. Germline V CDR1 and CDR2: SGHVS, FNYEAQ. V was pared by 1 base and J by 9 bases, with 13 bases between. The CDR3 spans 14 residues. The CDR3 sequence is CASSLEAREAEQFF. CDR3 nucleotides: TGTGCCAGCAGCTTAGAGGCCAGAGAGGCTGAGCAGTTCTTC. Supplemented by reference TRBV7-6 and TRBJ2-1, the full variable domain reads GAGVSQSPRYKVTKRGQDVALRCDPISGHVSLYWYRQALGQGPEFLTYFNYEAQQDKSGLPNDRFSAERPEGSISTLTIQRTEQRDSAMYRCASSLEAREAEQFFGPGTRLTVL.

The sample holds many counts of this clonotype. The V call is TRBV6-2 or TRBV6-3, the J call TRBJ2-2; 7 nucleotides match TRBD1. The germline CDR1 and CDR2 sequences are MNHEY and SVGEGT. The ends lost 6 bases at V and 2 bases at J; junction bases unmatched: 9. CDR3 length equals 16 residues. In DNA form, the CDR3 reads TGTGCCAGCAGCCCACCGGACAGGCCTAACACCGGGGAGCTGTTTTTT. Residues: CASSPPDRPNTGELFF.